This T cell receptor (beta chain) derives from a study of blood T cell repertoires in COVID-19. Study summary: Samples of COVID-19 (acute and convalescent) were obtained from the United States, Italy and Spain. Sources were T cells, B-cell-depleted T cells, or PBMCs; the material itself was cDNA or gDNA.

Sequencing used immunoSEQ multiplex PCR; TCRdb keeps in-frame clones, though not all of them. The sample contains about 200,000 clones, around 81% of which appear only once. Germline CDR1 and CDR2: LNHDA and SQIVND (reference sequence). V lost 5 bases, J lost 0 bases, and 8 bases stayed unmatched. The CDR3 has 16 amino acids. Patients of the Seattle cohort, enrolled during active infection, were followed longitudinally. Sequencing was performed on peripheral blood. The chain employs TRBV19 and TRBJ2-3; 7 positions match TRBD2. This receptor was taken from a man in his 60s with COVID-19, enrolled during active disease. The CDR3 region has the DNA TGTGCCAGTAGTCACCCTAGCGGTGCTAGCACAGATACGCAGTATTTT. This translates into CASSHPSGASTDTQYF.